This TCR beta chain derives from a study of blood T cell repertoires in COVID-19. About the study: Acute and convalescent COVID-19 specimens originated in the United States, Italy and Spain. T cells, B-cell-depleted T cells, or PBMCs supplied cDNA or gDNA.

V lost 6 bases, J lost 4 bases, and 15 bases lay in between. Germline CDR1 is LNHDA and CDR2 is SQIVND (reference sequence). The CDR3 sequence is 14 residues long. Authors' processing steps: Estimates of nucleated cell counts were drawn from the amplification of reference gene primers. Produced via immunoSEQ multiplex PCR; TCRdb's table is partial and in-frame only. The V and J calls and clone size are taken from that table; D and trimming were inferred from the DNA. The sample includes some 200,000 clones, about 83% seen only once; the top ten take 3% to 4.5%. The rearrangement joins TRBV19 to TRBJ1-1; D is ambiguous. The TCR comes from a man aged 18-30 years with active or convalescent COVID-19. The sample was peripheral blood. CDR3 residues: CASRIGIPGTEAFF. The CDR3, as DNA: TGTGCCAGTAGAATCGGGATTCCGGGCACTGAAGCTTTCTTT.